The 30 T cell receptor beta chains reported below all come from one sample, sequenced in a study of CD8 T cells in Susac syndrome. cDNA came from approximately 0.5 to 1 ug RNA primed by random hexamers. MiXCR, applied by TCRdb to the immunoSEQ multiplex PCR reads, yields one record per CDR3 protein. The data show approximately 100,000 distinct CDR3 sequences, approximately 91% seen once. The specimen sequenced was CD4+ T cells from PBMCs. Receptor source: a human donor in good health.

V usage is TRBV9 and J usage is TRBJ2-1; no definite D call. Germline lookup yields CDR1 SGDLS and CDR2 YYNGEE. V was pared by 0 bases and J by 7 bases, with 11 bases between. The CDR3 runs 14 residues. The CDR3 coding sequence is TGTGCCAGCAGCGTAGGTGGTAGTCTGAATGAGCAGTTCTTC. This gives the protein CASSVGGSLNEQFF. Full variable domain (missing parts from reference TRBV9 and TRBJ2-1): DSGVTQTPKHLITATGQRVTLRCSPRSGDLSVYWYQQSLDQGLQFLIQYYNGEERAKGNILERFSAQQFPDLHSELNLSSLELGDSALYFCASSVGGSLNEQFFGPGTRLTVL.

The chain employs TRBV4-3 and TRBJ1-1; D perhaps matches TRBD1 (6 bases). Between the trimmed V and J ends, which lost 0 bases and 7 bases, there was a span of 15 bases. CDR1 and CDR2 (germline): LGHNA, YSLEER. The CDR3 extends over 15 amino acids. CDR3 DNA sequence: TGCGCCAGCAGCCAAGATTTTAGAGGGGGGGGTGAAGCTTTCTTT. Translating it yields CASSQDFRGGGEAFF.

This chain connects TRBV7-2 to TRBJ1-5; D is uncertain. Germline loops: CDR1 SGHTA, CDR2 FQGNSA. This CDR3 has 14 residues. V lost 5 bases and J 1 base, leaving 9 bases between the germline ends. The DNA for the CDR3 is TGTGCCAGCAGCCCCCCTAGGAGCAATCAGCCCCAGCATTTT. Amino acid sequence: CASSPPRSNQPQHF.

The chain's CDR3 is CASTPAGRAEQFF. The CDR3, as DNA: TGTGCCAGCACCCCGGCGGGCCGGGCCGAGCAGTTCTTC. This chain links TRBV11-2 with TRBJ2-1; D may be TRBD2 (5 bases). The CDR3 totals 13 residues. Germline CDR1 and CDR2: SGHAT and FQNNGV. V was shortened by 7 bases and J by 10 bases, with 17 bases between the two germline ends.

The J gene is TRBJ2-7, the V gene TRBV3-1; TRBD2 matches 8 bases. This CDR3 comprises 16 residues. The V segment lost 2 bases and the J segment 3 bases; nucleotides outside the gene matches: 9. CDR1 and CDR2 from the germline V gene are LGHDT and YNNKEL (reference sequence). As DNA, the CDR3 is TGTGCCAGCAGCCAATGGGGCGGGGGGCGGAACTACGAGCAGTACTTC. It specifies CASSQWGGGRNYEQYF.

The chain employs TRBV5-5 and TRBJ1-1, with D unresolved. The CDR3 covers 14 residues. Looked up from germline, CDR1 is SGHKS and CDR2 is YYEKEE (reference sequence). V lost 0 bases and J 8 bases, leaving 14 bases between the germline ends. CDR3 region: CASSLEEIITEAFF. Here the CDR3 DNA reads TGTGCCAGCAGCTTGGAGGAGATTATAACGGAAGCTTTCTTT. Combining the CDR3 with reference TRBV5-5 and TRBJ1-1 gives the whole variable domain DAGVTQSPTHLIKTRGQQVTLRCSPISGHKSVSWYQQVLGQGPQFIFQYYEKEERGRGNFPDRFSARQFPNYSSELNVNALLLGDSALYLCASSLEEIITEAFFGQGTRLTVV.

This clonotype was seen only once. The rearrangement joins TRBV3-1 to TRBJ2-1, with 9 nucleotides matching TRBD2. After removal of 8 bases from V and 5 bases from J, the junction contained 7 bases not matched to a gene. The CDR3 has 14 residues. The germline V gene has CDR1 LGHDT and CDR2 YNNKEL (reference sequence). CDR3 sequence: CASSGLAGNNEQFF. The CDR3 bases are TGTGCCAGCTCCGGGCTAGCGGGGAACAATGAGCAGTTCTTC.

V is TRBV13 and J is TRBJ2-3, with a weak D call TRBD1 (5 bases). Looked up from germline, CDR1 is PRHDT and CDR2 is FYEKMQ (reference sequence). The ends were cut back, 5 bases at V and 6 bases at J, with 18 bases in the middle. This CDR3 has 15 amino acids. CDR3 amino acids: CASSRPRQFPDTQYF. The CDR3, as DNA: TGTGCCAGCAGCCGCCCGAGACAGTTCCCGGATACGCAGTATTTT.

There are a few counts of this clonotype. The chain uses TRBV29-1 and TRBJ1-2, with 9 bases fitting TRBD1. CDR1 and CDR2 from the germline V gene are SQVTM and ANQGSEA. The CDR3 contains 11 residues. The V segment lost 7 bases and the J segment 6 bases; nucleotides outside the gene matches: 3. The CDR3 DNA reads TGCAGCGGCGGGACAGGGAATGGCTACACCTTC. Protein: CSGGTGNGYTF.

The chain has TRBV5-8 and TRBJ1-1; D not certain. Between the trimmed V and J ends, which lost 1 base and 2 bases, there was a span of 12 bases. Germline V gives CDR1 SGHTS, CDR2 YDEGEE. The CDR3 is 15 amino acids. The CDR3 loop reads CASSLLSTANTEAFF. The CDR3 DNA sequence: TGTGCCAGCAGCTTGCTTTCGACGGCAAACACTGAAGCTTTCTTT.

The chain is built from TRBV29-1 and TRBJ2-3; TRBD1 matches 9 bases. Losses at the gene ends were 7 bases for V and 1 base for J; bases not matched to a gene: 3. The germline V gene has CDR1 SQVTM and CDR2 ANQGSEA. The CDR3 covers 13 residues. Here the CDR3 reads CSERQGGTDTQYF. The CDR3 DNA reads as TGCAGCGAACGACAGGGGGGCACAGATACGCAGTATTTT.

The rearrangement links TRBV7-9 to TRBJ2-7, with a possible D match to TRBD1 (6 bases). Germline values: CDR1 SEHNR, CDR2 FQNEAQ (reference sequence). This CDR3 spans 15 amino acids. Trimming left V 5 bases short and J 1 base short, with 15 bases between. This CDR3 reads CASSPQTGGSYEQYF. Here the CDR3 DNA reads TGTGCCAGCAGCCCCCAGACAGGTGGGTCCTACGAGCAGTACTTC.

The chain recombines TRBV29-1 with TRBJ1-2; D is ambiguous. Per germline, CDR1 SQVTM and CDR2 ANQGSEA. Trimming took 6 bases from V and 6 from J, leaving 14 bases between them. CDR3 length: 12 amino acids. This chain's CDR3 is CSVDFGVNGYTF. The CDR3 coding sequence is TGCAGCGTCGATTTCGGGGTTAATGGCTACACCTTC.

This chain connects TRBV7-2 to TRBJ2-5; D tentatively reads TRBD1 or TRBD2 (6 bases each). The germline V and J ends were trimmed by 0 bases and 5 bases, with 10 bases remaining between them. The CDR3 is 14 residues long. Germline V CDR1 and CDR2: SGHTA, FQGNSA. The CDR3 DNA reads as TGTGCCAGCAGCTTAGCGGGGGCGGGGGAGACCCAGTACTTC. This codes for CASSLAGAGETQYF.

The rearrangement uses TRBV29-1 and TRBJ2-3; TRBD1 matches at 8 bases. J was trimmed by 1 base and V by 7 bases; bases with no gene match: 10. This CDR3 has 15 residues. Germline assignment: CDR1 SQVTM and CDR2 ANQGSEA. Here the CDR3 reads CSGSWTGTGTDTQYF. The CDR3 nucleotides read TGCAGCGGATCATGGACAGGGACCGGCACAGATACGCAGTATTTT.

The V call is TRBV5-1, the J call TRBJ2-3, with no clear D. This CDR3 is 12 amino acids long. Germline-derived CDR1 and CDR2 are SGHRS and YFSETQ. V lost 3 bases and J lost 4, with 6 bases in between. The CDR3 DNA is TGCGCCAGCAGCTCGGGCGCAGATACGCAGTATTTT. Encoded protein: CASSSGADTQYF.

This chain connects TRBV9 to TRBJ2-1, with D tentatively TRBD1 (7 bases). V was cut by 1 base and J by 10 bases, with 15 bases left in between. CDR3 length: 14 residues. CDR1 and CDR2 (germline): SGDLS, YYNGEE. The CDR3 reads CASSVILEGAEQFF. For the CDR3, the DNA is TGTGCCAGCAGCGTAATATTGGAGGGGGCGGAGCAGTTCTTC. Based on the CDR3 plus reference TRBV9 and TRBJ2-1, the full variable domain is DSGVTQTPKHLITATGQRVTLRCSPRSGDLSVYWYQQSLDQGLQFLIQYYNGEERAKGNILERFSAQQFPDLHSELNLSSLELGDSALYFCASSVILEGAEQFFGPGTRLTVL.

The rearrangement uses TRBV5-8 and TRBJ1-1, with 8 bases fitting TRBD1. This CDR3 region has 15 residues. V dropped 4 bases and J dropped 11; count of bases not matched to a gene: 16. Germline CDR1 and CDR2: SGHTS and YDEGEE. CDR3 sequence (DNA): TGTGCCAGCAGCCTCCGGGACAGGCCCTTGTTGGGGGCTTTCTTT. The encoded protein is CASSLRDRPLLGAFF.

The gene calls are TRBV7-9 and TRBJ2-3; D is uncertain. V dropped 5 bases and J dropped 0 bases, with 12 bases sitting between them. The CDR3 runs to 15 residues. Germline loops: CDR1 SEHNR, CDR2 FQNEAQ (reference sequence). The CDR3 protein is CASSRVDGSTDTQYF. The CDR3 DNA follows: TGTGCCAGCAGCCGAGTCGACGGGAGCACAGATACGCAGTATTTT.

CDR3 nucleotide sequence: TGTGCCAGCGAGACAGGGATGGGTCAAGAGACCCAGTACTTC. It codes for CASETGMGQETQYF. The chain combines TRBV2 with TRBJ2-5; the match to TRBD1 covers 7 bases. CDR3 length: 14 residues. V lost 8 bases and J lost 2; bases outside the gene matches: 8. Germline CDR1 and CDR2: SNHLY and FYNNEI.

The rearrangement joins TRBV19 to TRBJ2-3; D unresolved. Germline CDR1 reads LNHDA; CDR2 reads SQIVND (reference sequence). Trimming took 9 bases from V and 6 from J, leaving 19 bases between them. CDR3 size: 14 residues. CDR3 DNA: TGTGCCAGCACAACCGGGCAGTCGCTGGATACGCAGTATTTT. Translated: CASTTGQSLDTQYF. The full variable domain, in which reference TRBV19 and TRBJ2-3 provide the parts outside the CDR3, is DGGITQSPKYLFRKEGQNVTLSCEQNLNHDAMYWYRQDPGQGLRLIYYSQIVNDFQKGDIAEGYSVSREKKESFPLTVTSAQKNPTAFYLCASTTGQSLDTQYFGPGTRLTVL.

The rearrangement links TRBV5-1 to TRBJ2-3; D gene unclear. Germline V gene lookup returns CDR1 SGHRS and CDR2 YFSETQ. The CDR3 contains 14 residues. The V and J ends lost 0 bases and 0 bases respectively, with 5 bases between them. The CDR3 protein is CASSLVDSTDTQYF. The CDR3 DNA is TGCGCCAGCAGCTTGGTCGACAGCACAGATACGCAGTATTTT.

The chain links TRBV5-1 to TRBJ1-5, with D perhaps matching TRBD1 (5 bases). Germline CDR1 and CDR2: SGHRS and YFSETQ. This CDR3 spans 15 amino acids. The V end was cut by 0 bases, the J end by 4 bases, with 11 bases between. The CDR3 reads CASSLEAGFNQPQHF. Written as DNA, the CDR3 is TGCGCCAGCAGCTTGGAGGCAGGGTTTAATCAGCCCCAGCATTTT.

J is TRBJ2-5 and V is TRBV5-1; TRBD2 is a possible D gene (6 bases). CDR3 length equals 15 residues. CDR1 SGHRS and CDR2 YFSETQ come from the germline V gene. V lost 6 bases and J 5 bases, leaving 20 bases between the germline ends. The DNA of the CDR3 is TGCGCCAGCACCACCGGCGGGGTATTACGGGAGACCCAGTACTTC. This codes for CASTTGGVLRETQYF.

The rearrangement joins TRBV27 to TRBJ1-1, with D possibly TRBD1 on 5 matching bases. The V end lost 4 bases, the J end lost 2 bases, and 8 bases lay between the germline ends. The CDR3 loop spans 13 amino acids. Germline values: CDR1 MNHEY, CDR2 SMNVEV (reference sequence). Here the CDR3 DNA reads TGTGCCAGCAGTTCACAGGATAACACTGAAGCTTTCTTT. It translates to CASSSQDNTEAFF.

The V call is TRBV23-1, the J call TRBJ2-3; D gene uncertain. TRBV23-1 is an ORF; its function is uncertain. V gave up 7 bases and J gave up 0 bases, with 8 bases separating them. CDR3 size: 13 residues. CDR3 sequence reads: CASKHPSTDTQYF. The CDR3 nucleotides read TGCGCCAGCAAACACCCTAGCACAGATACGCAGTATTTT.

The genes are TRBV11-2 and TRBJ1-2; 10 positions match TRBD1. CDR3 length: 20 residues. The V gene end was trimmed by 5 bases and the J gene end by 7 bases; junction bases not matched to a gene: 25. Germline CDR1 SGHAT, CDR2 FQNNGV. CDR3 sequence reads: CASSIRPPGTGAQNGRGYTF. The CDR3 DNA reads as TGTGCCAGCAGCATACGACCGCCCGGGACAGGGGCTCAAAATGGACGTGGCTACACCTTC.

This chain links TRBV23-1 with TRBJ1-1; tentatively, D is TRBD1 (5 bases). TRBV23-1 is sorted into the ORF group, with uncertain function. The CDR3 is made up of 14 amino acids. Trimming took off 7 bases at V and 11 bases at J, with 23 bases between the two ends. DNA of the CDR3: TGCGCCAGCATCACAGCGGGGGGTGCGGGTTCGGCTTTCTTT. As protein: CASITAGGAGSAFF.

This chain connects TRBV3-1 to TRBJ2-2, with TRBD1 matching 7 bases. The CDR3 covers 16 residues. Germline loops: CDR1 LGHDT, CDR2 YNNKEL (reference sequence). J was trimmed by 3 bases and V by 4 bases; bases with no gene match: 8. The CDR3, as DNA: TGTGCCAGCAGCCCACGCCCGACAGGGTACACCGGGGAGCTGTTTTTT. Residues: CASSPRPTGYTGELFF.

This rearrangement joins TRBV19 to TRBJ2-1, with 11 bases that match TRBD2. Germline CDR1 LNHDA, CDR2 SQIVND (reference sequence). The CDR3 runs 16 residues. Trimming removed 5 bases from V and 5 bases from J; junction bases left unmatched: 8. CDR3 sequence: CASSRYPSGGNNEQFF. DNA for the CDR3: TGTGCCAGTAGTCGATATCCTAGCGGGGGGAACAATGAGCAGTTCTTC.